This T cell receptor beta chain is drawn from a study of T cell repertoires in aging, cancer and after chemotherapy. Study overall: Donor ages fell into six groups from 30 or younger up to 70 or older. Chronic lymphocytic leukemia patients on fludarabine- or bendamustine-based regimens gave paired samples before and after chemotherapy. Study-wide findings and caveats: Median generation probability rose over the chemotherapy interval in each cancer cohort, suggesting rebound thymic output.

With 0 bases removed from V and 3 bases from J, the gap between germline ends came to 9 bases. Germline V gene lookup returns CDR1 MNHEY and CDR2 SVGAGI. The CDR3 loop spans 15 amino acids. TRB rearrangements spanning V, D and J were amplified using mixed TRB-A/B primers. One entry per CDR3 protein, called by TCRdb with MiXCR from the multiplex PCR reads. Among 9,100 or so distinct CDR3 sequences listed, 25% were seen once. The template was genomic DNA from peripheral blood, not RNA. This clonotype is labeled medium-sized (0.01 to 0.1%). Its specificity is not known. The chain links TRBV6-5 to TRBJ1-5, with D unclear. The sample was blood. The source is a human donor with a blood cancer. CDR3 sequence: CASSYSNSNNQPQHF. The DNA of the CDR3 is TGTGCCAGCAGTTACTCGAATAGCAACAATCAGCCCCAGCATTTT.